This is a list of T cell receptor beta chains from one sample in a study of T cells in localized non-small cell lung cancer. Assay used: immunoSEQ multiplex PCR; TCRdb lists only in-frame clones, some missing. The top ten clones hold 20% to 25% of a sample with about 77,000 clones, roughly 91% of them seen once. Sequenced here: peripheral blood, sampled before any cancer treatment. The receptors were sampled from a woman aged 35-75 years with stage I squamous cell lung carcinoma. Each CDR3 is given with its conserved first and last residue. D genes are given only for firm matches. The size entry is marked missing in some rows and otherwise reads once, few, many or a size class.

j_call,d_call,clone_size,v_call,cdr3_length,cdr3_aa,cdr3_nt
TRBJ1-1,TRBD1,NA,TRBV7-3,15,CASSLSAGGNTEAFF,TGTGCCAGCAGCTTGTCGGCAGGGGGAAACACTGAAGCTTTCTTT
TRBJ2-2,TRBD2,NA,TRBV5-4,15,CASSKRGVVAGELFF,TGTGCCAGCAGCAAGCGGGGGGTCGTAGCCGGGGAGCTGTTTTTT
TRBJ2-2,NA,NA,TRBV11-3,13,CASSPRGTGELFF,TGTGCCAGCAGCCCCCGAGGAACCGGGGAGCTGTTTTTT
TRBJ1-1,NA,NA,TRBV7-2,15,CASSLQPRGDTEAFF,TGTGCCAGCAGTTTACAACCGAGAGGGGACACTGAAGCTTTCTTT
TRBJ1-2,NA,NA,TRBV5-4,14,CASSLEGQTYGYTF,TGTGCCAGCAGCTTGGAGGGGCAGACCTATGGCTACACCTTC
TRBJ2-2,NA,NA,TRBV10-3,16,CAISERGLANTGELFF,TGTGCCATCAGTGAACGGGGGCTAGCGAACACCGGGGAGCTGTTTTTT
TRBJ1-6,NA,NA,TRBV11-3,13,CASSARRNSPLHF,TGTGCCAGCAGCGCCAGGAGGAATTCACCCCTCCACTTT
TRBJ2-3,TRBD2,NA,TRBV5-5,12,CASSLDSSGGYF,TGTGCCAGCAGCTTGGATTCTAGCGGGGGGTATTTT
TRBJ1-4,NA,NA,TRBV9,17,CASSARATSWTNEKLFF,TGTGCCAGCAGCGCACGGGCCACTTCTTGGACTAATGAAAAACTGTTTTTT
TRBJ1-1,TRBD1,NA,TRBV6-5,15,CASRKQGGRNTEAFF,TGTGCCAGCAGAAAACAGGGGGGAAGAAACACTGAAGCTTTCTTT
TRBJ2-4,TRBD2,few,TRBV10-3,16,CAISEAGGVAKNIQYF,TGTGCCATCAGTGAAGCGGGGGGGGTAGCCAAAAACATTCAGTACTTC
TRBJ1-1,NA,NA,TRBV4-1,17,CASSQVQRPDGNTEAFF,TGCGCCAGCAGCCAAGTACAGAGGCCGGACGGGAACACTGAAGCTTTCTTT
TRBJ2-3,TRBD2,NA,TRBV5-6,16,CASSLLAGGNTDTQYF,TGTGCCAGCAGCTTATTAGCGGGGGGCAACACAGATACGCAGTATTTT
TRBJ1-1,NA,NA,TRBV5-8,15,CASSLRVTANTEAFF,TGTGCCAGCAGCTTGAGGGTGACCGCGAACACTGAAGCTTTCTTT
TRBJ1-6,NA,NA,TRBV18,12,CASSPLEGPLHF,TGTGCCAGCTCACCGCTGGAGGGACCCCTCCACTTT
TRBJ1-2,TRBD1,NA,TRBV5-1,14,CASSLDRGGYGYTF,TGCGCCAGCAGCTTGGACAGGGGAGGGTATGGCTACACCTTC
TRBJ1-4,NA,NA,TRBV5-6,14,CASSPDSSYEKLFF,TGTGCCAGCAGCCCGGACTCAAGCTACGAAAAACTGTTTTTT
TRBJ1-4,NA,once,TRBV27,15,CASRPQQGGNEKLFF,TGTGCCAGCCGTCCTCAACAGGGTGGGAATGAAAAACTGTTTTTT
TRBJ2-3,NA,NA,TRBV30,12,CAWSPETDAQYF,TGTGCCTGGAGCCCGGAGACAGATGCGCAGTATTTT
TRBJ2-1,NA,NA,TRBV19,14,CASNEGSSYNEQFF,TGTGCCAGTAATGAGGGTAGCTCCTACAATGAGCAGTTCTTC
TRBJ1-5,TRBD1,NA,TRBV30,14,CAWSEVSGGQPQHF,TGTGCCTGGAGTGAGGTGTCAGGGGGCCAGCCCCAGCATTTT
TRBJ2-7,NA,NA,TRBV2,13,CASSVEGLYEQYF,TGTGCCAGCAGTGTTGAGGGGCTGTACGAGCAGTACTTC
TRBJ1-2,NA,few,TRBV5-4,14,CASSLRGSNYGYTF,TGTGCCAGCAGCTTACGGGGTTCGAACTATGGCTACACCTTC
TRBJ1-3,NA,NA,TRBV6-6,16,CASSFHRDNSGNTIYF,TGTGCCAGCAGTTTTCACAGGGATAACTCTGGAAACACCATATATTTT
TRBJ1-3,NA,NA,TRBV7-3,15,CASSLTRGGGNTIYF,TGTGCCAGCAGCTTAACAAGGGGAGGTGGAAACACCATATATTTT
TRBJ1-1,TRBD1,NA,TRBV6-5,14,CASSYLGTGGEAFF,TGTGCCAGCAGTTACTTAGGGACAGGGGGTGAAGCTTTCTTT
TRBJ2-7,NA,NA,TRBV10-3,15,CAISELGLGPYEQYF,TGTGCCATCAGTGAGCTTGGCCTTGGTCCCTACGAGCAGTACTTC
TRBJ1-5,NA,NA,TRBV6-5,14,CASSDGGTYGAQHF,TGTGCCAGCAGTGATGGAGGGACGTACGGGGCCCAGCATTTT
TRBJ1-5,NA,NA,TRBV12-2,12,CASRLNRRAQHF,TGTGCAAGTCGCTTAAATAGACGGGCCCAGCATTTT
TRBJ1-1,TRBD1,NA,TRBV5-1,16,CASSSQPGQGNTEAFF,TGCGCCAGCAGCTCCCAGCCGGGACAGGGGAACACTGAAGCTTTCTTT
TRBJ1-1,NA,once,TRBV10-1,13,CASSEKRGAEAFF,TGCGCCAGCAGTGAGAAACGGGGTGCTGAAGCTTTCTTT
TRBJ1-2,NA,NA,TRBV28,14,CASSWGGSFYGYTF,TGTGCCAGCAGTTGGGGAGGATCTTTCTATGGCTACACCTTC
TRBJ2-7,NA,NA,TRBV6-5,14,CASSYSAGTNTQYF,TGTGCCAGCAGTTACTCGGCAGGGACAAACACCCAGTACTTC
TRBJ1-2,NA,NA,TRBV5-6,11,CASSSNSLGTF,TGTGCCAGCAGCTCCAATTCCCTTGGAACCTTC
TRBJ1-1,NA,NA,TRBV2,12,CASRFQNTEAFF,TGTGCCAGCAGATTCCAGAACACTGAAGCTTTCTTT
TRBJ1-6,NA,NA,TRBV10-2,12,CASLEPNSPLHF,TGCGCCAGCCTTGAGCCTAATTCACCCCTCCACTTT
TRBJ1-1,NA,NA,TRBV5-1,14,CASSLAGTNTEAFF,TGCGCCAGCAGCTTGGCAGGAACGAACACTGAAGCTTTCTTT
TRBJ2-1,NA,NA,TRBV30,12,CAWSASLGEQFF,TGTGCCTGGAGTGCCTCCCTGGGGGAGCAGTTCTTC
TRBJ1-2,NA,NA,TRBV2,12,CASKPQGNGYTF,TGTGCCAGCAAGCCTCAGGGTAATGGCTACACCTTC
TRBJ2-7,TRBD2,NA,TRBV9,15,CASSLAWEGSYEQYF,TGTGCCAGCAGCCTAGCTTGGGAGGGCTCCTACGAGCAGTACTTC
TRBJ1-2,NA,NA,TRBV6-5,15,CASSGSGREIHGYTF,TGTGCCAGCAGTGGATCGGGACGGGAGATCCACGGCTACACCTTC
TRBJ1-1,TRBD1,NA,TRBV4-1,15,CASSQGWDRNTEAFF,TGCGCCAGCAGCCAAGGTTGGGACAGGAACACTGAAGCTTTCTTT
TRBJ2-3,NA,NA,TRBV5-1,14,CASSTGPGTDTQYF,TGCGCCAGCAGCACCGGACCGGGCACAGATACGCAGTATTTT
TRBJ2-2,NA,once,TRBV7-3,14,CASSFTGVTGELFF,TGTGCCAGCAGCTTTACAGGAGTTACCGGGGAGCTGTTTTTT